This T cell receptor beta chain was recovered during a study of T cells in Graves' hyperthyroidism and ophthalmopathy. Graves' hyperthyroidism showing no ophthalmopathy progression within 18 months was considered stable. Used for diagnoses were clinical symptoms, serum thyroxine and TRAb, thyroid ultrasound and orbital computed tomography. Germline V gene lookup returns CDR1 DFQATT and CDR2 SNEGSKA (reference sequence). This CDR3 spans 10 amino acids. Trimming pared 3 bases from V and 5 bases from J, leaving 5 bases between. TCR beta CDR3 regions were amplified from RNA transcripts. TCR CDR3 regions were first amplified by RT-PCR with HTBI primers. TCRdb processed the multiplex PCR reads anew with MiXCR; each CDR3 protein has one entry. The sample records around 540,000 distinct CDR3 sequences, 46% being singletons.

The TCR comes from a woman aged 18-29 years with Graves' hyperthyroidism. The V and J genes are TRBV20-1 and TRBJ2-7, with D possibly matching TRBD2 (5 bases). Specimen: peripheral blood or thyroid tissue (not recorded which). This chain's CDR3 is CSASGNEQYF. The CDR3 nucleotides read TGCAGTGCTAGCGGGAACGAGCAGTACTTC.